This is a list of T cell receptor beta chains from one sample in a study of early T cells in non-severe SARS-CoV-2 infection. TCRdb re-analysed the 5' RACE reads in MiXCR, keeping a single row per CDR3 protein. The repertoire includes some 64,000 distinct CDR3 sequences, about 10% of them detected once, and 1.7% sits in the top ten. Input material: whole blood. The receptors originated from an adult who was a healthcare worker with PCR-confirmed SARS-CoV-2 infection or an uninfected control (not recorded which). CDR3s include the opening cysteine and the closing phenylalanine or tryptophan. The D gene is left open where the match is weak. Some rows have no size entry. The others give once, few or many, or a class for an expanded clone.

abundance: -; d_gene: TRBD1; v_gene: TRBV5-4; j_gene: TRBJ1-1; CDR3nt: TGTGCCAGCAGCGCCGGACAGGGGAGGCCTGAAGCTTTCTTT; CDR3aa: CASSAGQGRPEAFF
abundance: many; d_gene: TRBD1; v_gene: TRBV28; j_gene: TRBJ1-2; CDR3nt: TGTGCCAGCAGCTTCGGACAGGGGTATGGCTACACCTTC; CDR3aa: CASSFGQGYGYTF
abundance: many; d_gene: -; v_gene: TRBV7-2; j_gene: TRBJ2-1; CDR3nt: TGTGCCAGCAGTCCTGGGCATAGCTCCTACAATGAGCAGTTCTTC; CDR3aa: CASSPGHSSYNEQFF
abundance: -; d_gene: TRBD1; v_gene: TRBV6-6; j_gene: TRBJ1-2; CDR3nt: TGTGCCAGCAGTTACCCCTCCGGGACAGGGGCCGGCGTGTCTGGCTACACCTTC; CDR3aa: CASSYPSGTGAGVSGYTF
abundance: -; d_gene: -; v_gene: TRBV12-3/TRBV12-4; j_gene: TRBJ2-5; CDR3nt: TGTGCCAGCAGGGGAGCCTGGGAAGAGACCCAGTACTTC; CDR3aa: CASRGAWEETQYF
abundance: -; d_gene: TRBD1; v_gene: TRBV9; j_gene: TRBJ1-1; CDR3nt: TGTGCCAGCAGCCGGGGGACAGCCCGAGGAGCTCACTTT; CDR3aa: CASSRGTARGAHF
abundance: many; d_gene: -; v_gene: TRBV9; j_gene: TRBJ1-4; CDR3nt: TGTGCCAGCAGCGTACGGGGACGGGATGAAAAACTGTTTTTT; CDR3aa: CASSVRGRDEKLFF
abundance: -; d_gene: -; v_gene: TRBV3-1; j_gene: TRBJ2-1; CDR3nt: TGTGACAGCAGCCAACCTGGGGGCCATGAGCAGTTCTTC; CDR3aa: CDSSQPGGHEQFF
abundance: many; d_gene: -; v_gene: TRBV6-1; j_gene: TRBJ2-1; CDR3nt: TGTGCCAGCAGGAAGGAATTGGATGGGATTTGGGATGAGCAGTTCTTC; CDR3aa: CASRKELDGIWDEQFF
abundance: few; d_gene: -; v_gene: TRBV15; j_gene: TRBJ2-6; CDR3nt: TGTGCCACCAGCCCTTCCTCTGGGGCCAACGTCCTGACTTTC; CDR3aa: CATSPSSGANVLTF
abundance: many; d_gene: -; v_gene: TRBV7-9; j_gene: TRBJ1-5; CDR3nt: TGTGCCAGCAGCATTGCAGGGGCGAACAATCAGCCCCAGCATTTT; CDR3aa: CASSIAGANNQPQHF
abundance: many; d_gene: -; v_gene: TRBV20-1; j_gene: TRBJ1-1; CDR3nt: TGCAGTGCTAGAGGGTTGCGGGGCCGGAACACTGAAGCTTTCTTT; CDR3aa: CSARGLRGRNTEAFF
abundance: -; d_gene: -; v_gene: TRBV20-1; j_gene: TRBJ1-4; CDR3nt: TGCAGTGCTAGGGGCAGGGTAAATGAAAAACTGTTTTTT; CDR3aa: CSARGRVNEKLFF
abundance: few; d_gene: -; v_gene: TRBV6-1; j_gene: TRBJ2-7; CDR3nt: TGTGCCAGCAGTGAAATAGGGCGATGGGCCTCCTACGAGCAGTACTTC; CDR3aa: CASSEIGRWASYEQYF
abundance: many; d_gene: TRBD1; v_gene: TRBV7-2; j_gene: TRBJ2-7; CDR3nt: TGTGCCAGCAGCTTTACCGCCGGACAGGGGTCCTTC; CDR3aa: CASSFTAGQGSF